This record concerns one T cell receptor beta chain sequence. The antigen is unknown. Deletions cut 6 bases from V and 2 bases from J, with 14 bases between. The germline gives CDR1 SEHNR, CDR2 FQNEAQ (reference sequence). This CDR3 region has 14 residues. Here immunoSEQ multiplex PCR was the method, and the copy in TCRdb shows in-frame clones only, minus some. The sample contains 100,000 or so clones, over 60% of which appear only once. These data originate in a study of Ad26.COV2.S vaccination and SARS-CoV-2 variants. Findings of the study overall: Similar non-spike TCR breadth was seen in vaccine and placebo recipients.

The material sequenced was peripheral blood, taken after recovery from COVID-19. This clonotype was obtained from a human donor who had recovered from COVID-19. V and J are TRBV7-9 and TRBJ2-7, with D perhaps TRBD1 (5 bases). In DNA, the CDR3 is TGTGCCAGCAGTCCTCTAAGGGGCCCCTACGAGCAGTACTTC. Encoded protein: CASSPLRGPYEQYF. The full variable domain, completed using reference TRBV7-9 and TRBJ2-7, is DTGVSQNPRHKITKRGQNVTFRCDPISEHNRLYWYRQTLGQGPEFLTYFQNEAQLEKSRLLSDRFSAERPKGSFSTLEIQRTEQGDSAMYLCASSPLRGPYEQYFGPGTRLTVT.